One and the same sample provided the 16 T cell receptor beta chains below, sequenced in a study of T cells in women clearing cervical HPV infection. Only in-frame clones appear in the TCRdb table, and some are missing; sequencing was by immunoSEQ multiplex PCR. This sample lists approximately 37,000 clones; its ten largest clones have less than 7%. The material sequenced was blood buffy coat. The receptors derive from a woman between 18 and 70 years old with a cervical HPV16 infection that either progressed to CIN3+ or cleared (not recorded which).

This clone is deemed medium-sized by its frequency. CDR3 bases read: TGCAGCGCCCATACAGGGGATGGGGGAAAA. Amino acids: CSAHTGDGGK. The entire CDR3 protein reads CSAHTGDGGKLFF. The V and J genes are TRBV29-1 and TRBJ1-4, with 7 bases fitting TRBD1. The sequenced fragment ends 3 residues before the CDR3 boundary, so the rest is inferred from the germline J gene. The CDR3 has 13 amino acids. The trim removed 7 bases at V and 10 bases at J, leaving 12 bases unmatched. In germline, CDR1 is SQVTM, CDR2 ANQGSEA. The full variable domain, in which reference TRBV29-1 and TRBJ1-4 provide the parts outside the CDR3, is SAVISQKPSRDICQRGTSLTIQCQVDSQVTMMFWYRQQPGQSLTLIATANQGSEATYESGFVIDKFPISRPNLTFSTLTVSNMSPEDSSIYLCSAHTGDGGKLFFGSGTQLSVL.

A remark on this clone: The missing CDR3 end, 3 residues past where the read stops, is filled in from the germline J gene. This chain connects TRBV11-1 to TRBJ2-2; D is possibly TRBD2 (6 bases). The length of the CDR3 is 13 residues. The V gene's germline CDR1 is SGHAT and CDR2 FQDESV (reference sequence). V was pared by 5 bases and J by 6 bases, with 10 bases between. CDR3 DNA (partial): TGTGCCAGCAGCGTTACTAGCTCCGGGGAG. Its translation is CASSVTSSGE. The whole CDR3 sequence is CASSVTSSGELFF.

A note on this clone: The read terminates 3 residues ahead of where the CDR3 ends, so the germline J gene completes it. The V call is TRBV19, the J call TRBJ2-1; no clear D gene. Trimming left V 2 bases short and J 6 bases short, with 8 bases between. The germline CDR1 and CDR2 sequences are LNHDA and SQIVND (reference sequence). The CDR3 is 13 amino acids. CDR3 in amino acids: CASSIRLSNEQFF. CDR3 DNA (partial): TGTGCCAGTAGTATAAGGTTGAGCAATGAG.

Regarding this clone: The CDR3 goes on 3 residues after the read ends, and that part is filled in from the germline J gene. This chain connects TRBV10-2 to TRBJ2-7, with 7 positions matching TRBD2. From germline, CDR1 is WSHSY and CDR2 SAAADI. The trim removed 2 bases at V and 1 base at J, leaving 5 bases unmatched. The CDR3 runs 15 residues. The CDR3 bases that were read are TGCGCCAGCAGTGAGGGGCGGGAGCCGTCCTACGAG. It codes for CASSEGREPSYE. In full, the CDR3 reads CASSEGREPSYEQYF.

CDR3 loop: CASVGDTLNQPQYF. Partial CDR3 DNA: TGTGCCAGTGTTGGAGACACCCTCAATCAGCCG. The chain joins TRBV2 to TRBJ2-3; D is ambiguous. Read data end 3 residues before the CDR3 end; the end is taken from the germline J gene. CDR1 is SNHLY and CDR2 is FYNNEI in the germline V gene. This CDR3 contains 14 residues.

Points on this clone: The read falls 3 residues short of the CDR3 end, and the missing part is taken from the germline J gene. The chain is built from TRBV28 and TRBJ1-1, with 7 bases fitting TRBD1. After removal of 7 bases from V and 0 bases from J, the junction contained 8 bases not matched to a gene. Germline V gives CDR1 MDHEN, CDR2 SYDVKM. There are 15 residues in the CDR3. Here the CDR3 reads CASKGRGQMNTEAFF. The sequenced CDR3 bases are TGTGCCAGCAAGGGAAGGGGGCAAATGAACACTGAA.

Comment on this clone: With the read ending 3 residues before the CDR3 end, the germline J gene is used to fill in that end. The chain joins TRBV19 to TRBJ2-1; D unclear. The ends were cut back, 8 bases at V and 9 bases at J, with 17 bases in the middle. CDR1 and CDR2 from the germline V gene are LNHDA and SQIVND (reference sequence). The CDR3 extends over 13 amino acids. The CDR3 loop reads CASSQPPMSEQFF. Partial CDR3 DNA: TGTGCCAGTTCACAGCCACCGATGAGTGAG.

The part of the CDR3 DNA that was read is TGTGCCAGCAGCGGCCAGTTGGCGGAGGGAAACACC. Its protein product is CASSGQLAEGNT. From start to end, the CDR3 is CASSGQLAEGNTIYF. The chain combines TRBV9 with TRBJ1-3; D remains ambiguous. The missing CDR3 end, 3 residues past where the read stops, is filled in from the germline J gene. V was cut by 3 bases and J by 4 bases, with 14 bases left in between. Germline CDR1 and CDR2: SGDLS and YYNGEE. The CDR3 is 15 residues long.

As to this clone: A junction end diverges from the germline sequence, so it may reflect a read error. The observed sequence ends 3 residues before the CDR3 terminus, with the missing tail filled in from the germline J gene. This chain links TRBV10-2 with TRBJ2-3; no clear D gene. CDR1 and CDR2 (germline): WSHSY, SAAADI. CDR3 length equals 15 residues. The CDR3 is CASGESRLSTDTQYF. CDR3 bases read: TGCGCCAGCGGTGAGTCCCGACTGAGCACAGATACG.

As concerns this clone: The CDR3 end falls 3 residues outside the read, so it is completed with the germline J gene. The chain uses TRBV6-1 and TRBJ2-1, with D maybe TRBD1 (6 bases). CDR1 and CDR2 from the germline V gene are MNHNS and SASEGT. The V gene lost 4 bases and the J gene lost 4 bases, with 17 bases spanning the gap. The CDR3 loop spans 16 amino acids. CDR3 bases read: TGTGCCAGCAGTGCATACAGGGCCACGAATTACAATGAG. It specifies CASSAYRATNYNE. The whole CDR3 reads CASSAYRATNYNEQFF.

Incomplete CDR3 DNA: TGTGCCAGCAGCGTAGGGGGACTAGCGGGAGTGGATACG. It yields the protein CASSVGGLAGVDT. Given in full, the CDR3 is CASSVGGLAGVDTQYF. The chain employs TRBV7-6 and TRBJ2-3; 14 bases fit TRBD2. The observed sequence ends 3 residues before the CDR3 terminus, with the missing tail filled in from the germline J gene. There are 16 residues in the CDR3. Germline V gene sequence: CDR1 SGHVS, CDR2 FNYEAQ. Trimming at V came to 5 bases and at J to 6 bases, leaving 7 bases not matched to a gene.

Details on this clone: From the germline J gene comes the end of the CDR3, since the read stops 3 residues before it. The rearrangement links TRBV11-2 to TRBJ1-1, with D perhaps matching TRBD1 (5 bases). The CDR3 is 14 residues long. The ends were cut back, 5 bases at V and 1 base at J, with 11 bases in the middle. Germline CDR1 reads SGHAT; CDR2 reads FQNNGV. CDR3 in amino acids: CASSPGLENTEAFF. Incomplete CDR3 DNA: TGTGCCAGCAGCCCAGGGTTGGAGAACACTGAA. The full variable domain, completed using reference TRBV11-2 and TRBJ1-1, is EAGVAQSPRYKIIEKRQSVAFWCNPISGHATLYWYQQILGQGPKLLIQFQNNGVVDDSQLPKDRFSAERLKGVDSTLKIQPAKLEDSAVYLCASSPGLENTEAFFGQGTRLTVV.

The CDR3 bases that were read are TGCGCCAGCAGCTTGGGATGGGACAGGGAAGTGGGGACTGAA. It codes for CASSLGWDREVGTE. The full CDR3 is CASSLGWDREVGTEAFF. The chain is built from TRBV5-1 and TRBJ1-1; the match to TRBD1 covers 9 bases. The read ends 3 residues shy of where the CDR3 ends; the end is completed using the germline J gene. The ends lost 0 bases at V and 5 bases at J; junction bases unmatched: 11. CDR3 size: 17 residues. Looked up from germline, CDR1 is SGHRS and CDR2 is YFSETQ.

Concerning this clone: The CDR3 end is not reached by the read, which stops 3 residues before it; the germline J gene fills it in. The chain is built from TRBV19 and TRBJ2-7; 7 bases match TRBD1. Germline V gene data show CDR1 as LNHDA and CDR2 as SQIVND (reference sequence). Trimming removed 1 base from V and 2 bases from J; junction bases left unmatched: 8. There are 16 residues in the CDR3. The covered CDR3 bases are TGTGCCAGTAGTATAGGCACAGGGGCCCCAGCCTACGAG. Translating gives CASSIGTGAPAYE. The full CDR3 protein is CASSIGTGAPAYEQYF.

On this clone: Germline is not matched at one junction end, which may reflect a read error. Coverage ceases 3 residues before the CDR3 finishes, and the germline J gene fills in the end. This sample includes further DNA sequences coding for the same CDR3. The gene calls are TRBV7-6 and TRBJ1-3; no definite D call. Germline values: CDR1 SGHVS, CDR2 FNYEAQ. The CDR3 is 15 residues long. The sequenced part of the CDR3 DNA is TGTGCCAGCAGCCCAGGCAGCAGATCTGGAAACACT. Translation gives CASSPGSRSGNT. The whole CDR3 reads CASSPGSRSGNTIYF.

The covered CDR3 bases are TGCAGTGCTAGAGAACCCCGGGGGAGCAATCAGCCC. This codes for CSAREPRGSNQP. The whole CDR3 sequence reads CSAREPRGSNQPQHF. The chain combines TRBV20-1 with TRBJ1-5; possible D gene TRBD1, 5 bases. The read stops 3 residues short of the end of the CDR3; the missing end is completed from the germline J gene. CDR3 length: 15 residues. V lost 0 bases and J lost 1, with 10 bases in between. Germline V CDR1 and CDR2: DFQATT, SNEGSKA (reference sequence).